This T cell receptor (beta chain) was profiled in a study of naive and memory T cell subsets. Findings of the study overall: A few larger clonotypes appeared in naive repertoires, especially CD8, possibly memory cells re-expressing CD45RA. Naive and memory subsets had different power law exponents for TCR abundance. A clonotype means one alpha or beta sequence, not an alpha/beta pair.

CDR3 size: 12 residues. Per germline, CDR1 SGHTA and CDR2 FQGNSA. Trimming shortened V by 3 bases and J by 8 bases, and 8 bases separated the two germline ends. A few counts support this clonotype. Its antigen is still unknown. The beta constant-region primer was an equimolar mix of two oligonucleotides covering TRBC1 and TRBC2. Nested alpha and beta constant-region primers with the SP2 primer drove four PCR rounds on ligated cDNA. An oligonucleotide with the SP2 primer and a 12-nucleotide UMI was ligated to the cDNA 3' end. MiXCR, run by TCRdb on the UMI-ligation and nested PCR reads, gives a single entry per CDR3 protein. The data contain 150,000 or so distinct CDR3 sequences, over 20% of them singletons. Four subsets defined by CD45RA and CD27 were sorted after CD3, CD4, CD8 and live/dead staining.

This TCR was recovered from a human donor in good health. This chain joins TRBV7-2 and TRBJ2-1; no clear D. Sequenced: naive CD4+ T cells from blood. The CDR3 nucleotides read TGTGCCAGCAGCTTGGGTAGCTATGAGCAGTTCTTC. It encodes CASSLGSYEQFF. Using reference TRBV7-2 and TRBJ2-1 for the parts outside the CDR3, the full variable domain is GAGVSQSPSNKVTEKGKDVELRCDPISGHTALYWYRQSLGQGLEFLIYFQGNSAPDKSGLPSDRFSAERTGGSVSTLTIQRTQQEDSAVYLCASSLGSYEQFFGPGTRLTVL.